This T cell receptor (beta chain) is from a study of T cell responses to AZD1222 COVID-19 vaccine (dated by TCRdb to the early 2020s). The study in broad terms: AZD1222 recipients with second doses at about 4 weeks or about 12 weeks were pooled, because spike-specific TCR depth and breadth did not differ between schedules. A total of over 230 trial participants underwent TCR sequencing, of whom about 210 received two doses of AZD1222 and about 25 received two doses of the MenACWY control vaccine. Enrollment into the trials was organized by age into subgroups of 18-55, 56-69 and 70-plus years, and those subgroups contained roughly 150, 30 and 60 TCR-sequenced participants, respectively.

The CDR3 regions of human TCRbeta chains were analyzed by immunosequencing. In the paper's pipeline: TCRs in the repertoires were compared against a reference library of SARS-CoV-2-specific TCRs that had been generated with the MIRA antigen-specificity platform. Breadth was defined as the fraction of unique TCRs that were SARS-CoV-2-associated, and depth was defined as the fraction of total T cells that were SARS-CoV-2-associated. Using the MIRA data, each spike-specific TCR was mapped to the spike region that the TCR reacts to and placed in a CD4 or CD8 class. Log10-transformed breadth and depth values were compared by one-way ANOVA with Sidak's multiple comparisons tests. The clones in this table, taken by TCRdb from immuneACCESS, are in-frame only. Not every clone is retained; where verified, under half of the shortfall comes from an unresolved V gene, and the cause of the rest is unknown. V, J and clone size derive from that table, while D and trimming were established from the DNA sequence. This sample holds about 130,000 clones; roughly 91% were observed only once. The top ten clonotypes cover 7.5% to 9.5% of the sample.

Ends trimmed: V by 1 base, J by 8 bases; bases unmatched to a gene: 8. The germline V gene provides CDR1 LGHNA and CDR2 YSLEER. The CDR3 has 15 amino acids, counting the end cysteine and phenylalanine. Only CDR3 DNA remains: 45 bases, in frame from the first base. Per the publication, the time point label means: baseline before first vaccination. Vaccinee samples came from UK trials COV001 and COV002, including a single-blind randomized controlled phase 2/3 trial of AZD1222 (ChAdOx1 nCoV-19) in healthy adults. For TCRbeta chain sequencing, PBMC samples from trial participants were taken at day 0 and at day 28 after the second dose. Here is what the overall study found, with its caveats: Because no samples from the day 14 peak response were available, repertoires could be characterized only after the peak T cell response. The 56-69-year group was small, and its depth increase did not reach significance, likely because of low power. Spike-specific TCR breadth and depth rose significantly after two AZD1222 doses compared with day 0 and with MenACWY recipients. Reportedly, close to half of the unique spike-specific TCRs recognized epitopes lying outside the regions that are mutated in the B.1.351 and B.1.1.7 variants. Most participants were white British and females outnumbered males, and the authors suggested that clonal diversity may have been underestimated. Only five to seven AZD1222 recipients were SARS-CoV-2 seropositive at baseline, limiting conclusions about previously exposed vaccinees. Vaccine-associated CD4 TCRs spanned the whole spike protein, with dominant responses in regions 160-218 and 743-854.

As to this clone: The specificity of this receptor is unknown. No quality values exist for individual bases; no much larger clone is one base distant.

The source was peripheral blood, collected on day 0 of AZD1222 vaccination. The clonotype comes from an adult in good health. Recombination linked TRBV4-3 to TRBJ2-3, with TRBD2 matching 8 junction bases. The CDR3 in this case is CASSQGGGGPSTQYF. The nucleotide sequence is given as TGCGCCAGCAGCCAAGGGGGCGGGGGGCCCAGTACGCAGTATTTT.